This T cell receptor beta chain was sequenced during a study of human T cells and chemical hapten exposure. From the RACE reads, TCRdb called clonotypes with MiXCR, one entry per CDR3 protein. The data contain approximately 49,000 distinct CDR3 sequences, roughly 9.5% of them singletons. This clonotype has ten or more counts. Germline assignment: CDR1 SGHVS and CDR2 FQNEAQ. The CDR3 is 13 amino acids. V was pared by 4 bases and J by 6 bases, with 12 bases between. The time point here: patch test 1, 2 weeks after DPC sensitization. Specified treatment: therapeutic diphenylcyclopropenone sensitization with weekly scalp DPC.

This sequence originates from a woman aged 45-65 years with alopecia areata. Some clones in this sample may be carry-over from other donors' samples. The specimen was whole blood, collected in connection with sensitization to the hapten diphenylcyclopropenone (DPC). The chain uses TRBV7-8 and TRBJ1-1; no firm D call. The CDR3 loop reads CASSSRWESEAFF. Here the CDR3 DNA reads TGTGCCAGCAGCTCCCGGTGGGAGTCTGAAGCTTTCTTT.